This T cell receptor beta chain originates from a study of T cell responses to AZD1222 COVID-19 vaccine (dated by TCRdb to the early 2020s). Turning to the overall study: TCR sequencing covered roughly 230 trial participants: 207 given two doses of AZD1222 and 26 given two doses of MenACWY control vaccine. Enrollment into the trials was organized by age into subgroups of 18-55, 56-69 and 70-plus years, and those subgroups contained roughly 150, 30 and 60 TCR-sequenced participants, respectively. The full study reports these points: Because no day 14 peak-response samples were available, repertoires were characterized only after the peak T cell response. Spike-specific TCR breadth and depth rose significantly after two AZD1222 doses compared with day 0 and with MenACWY recipients. Most participants were white British and females outnumbered males, and the authors suggested that clonal diversity may have been underestimated. The vaccine-associated CD4 TCRs covered the entire spike protein, and the dominant responses fell in regions 160-218 and 743-854. Conclusions about previously exposed vaccinees were limited because only six AZD1222 recipients were SARS-CoV-2 seropositive at baseline. The 56-69-year group was small, and its depth increase did not reach significance, likely because of low power. Reportedly, almost half of the unique spike-specific TCRs recognized epitopes lying outside the regions that are mutated in the B.1.351 and B.1.1.7 variants.

The time point label, read with the paper, signifies: baseline before first vaccination. Explained via the paper, the treatment or condition label denotes: meningococcal conjugate vaccine given as trial control. Samples from vaccinated people were obtained from the UK trials COV001 and COV002, which included a single-blind randomized controlled phase 2/3 trial of AZD1222 (ChAdOx1 nCoV-19) in healthy adults. For TCRbeta chain sequencing, PBMC samples were collected from trial participants at day 0 and at day 28 after the second dose. V gives up 1 base and J gives up 9 bases, and the segment between their germline ends measures 7 bases. For CDR1 and CDR2, the germline V gene (reference sequence) lists SEHNR and FQNEAQ. CDR3 length: 12 amino acids, cysteine to phenylalanine. Only CDR3 DNA remains: 36 bases, in frame from the first base. On this clone: The antigen it binds to is not known. No base-level quality is on record; no much larger clone is a single base apart.

The CDR3 regions of human TCRbeta chains were analyzed by immunosequencing. The paper's processing steps were these. TCRs in the repertoires were compared against a reference library of SARS-CoV-2-specific TCRs that had been generated with the MIRA antigen-specificity platform. Breadth meant the fraction of unique TCRs that were SARS-CoV-2-associated, whereas depth meant the fraction of total T cells that were SARS-CoV-2-associated. Using the MIRA data, each spike-specific TCR was mapped to the spike region that the TCR reacts to and placed in a CD4 or CD8 class. Log10-transformed breadth and depth values were compared by one-way ANOVA with Sidak's multiple comparisons tests. TCRdb mirrors the immuneACCESS table, restricted to in-frame sequences. Some clones are absent from its copies; in checked studies, under half trace to an unresolved V gene, and the reason for the others is unknown. The V and J calls and clone size are taken from that table; D and trimming were inferred from the DNA. This sample comprises some 150,000 clones, approximately 85% of them detected only once. The top ten constitute about 3.8% of the sample.

The sequence was obtained from an adult in good health. The chain employs TRBV7-9 and TRBJ1-5; the D gene cannot be named for sure. Sequenced here: peripheral blood, sampled on day 0 of MenACWY control vaccination. The DNA sequence is as follows: TGTGCCAGCAGCTTAGACTCAGGGCCCCAGCATTTT. Its product reads: CASSLDSGPQHF.